One and the same sample provided the 29 T cell receptor beta chains below, sequenced in a study of T cell responses to AZD1222 COVID-19 vaccine. Assay: immunoSEQ multiplex PCR; the TCRdb copy retains only in-frame clones and omits some. The data show fewer than 200,000 clones, with almost 95% seen just once and over 1% held by the top ten. Material: peripheral blood, obtained on day 0 of AZD1222 vaccination. The origin of the receptors is an adult in good health.

The V and J genes are TRBV27 and TRBJ1-5; D unclear. Per the germline V gene, CDR1 is MNHEY and CDR2 is SMNVEV (reference sequence). Deletions cut 2 bases from V and 0 bases from J, with 2 bases between. The CDR3 runs to 13 residues. CDR3 sequence: CASSLLSNQPQHF. CDR3 DNA: TGTGCCAGCAGTTTACTTAGCAATCAGCCCCAGCATTTT.

The chain couples TRBV18 to TRBJ1-4; D is unresolved. From germline, CDR1 is KGHSH and CDR2 LQKENI. CDR3 length: 13 amino acids. Trimming left V 4 bases short and J 4 bases short, with 7 bases between. Here the CDR3 reads CASSLGINEKLFF. CDR3 nucleotides: TGTGCCAGCTCACTTGGGATTAATGAAAAACTGTTTTTT. The entire variable domain, with the rest obtained from reference TRBV18 and TRBJ1-4, is as follows: NAGVMQNPRHLVRRRGQEARLRCSPMKGHSHVYWYRQLPEEGLKFMVYLQKENIIDESGMPKERFSAEFPKEGPSILRIQQVVRGDSAAYFCASSLGINEKLFFGSGTQLSVL.

This clone was found once. V and J are TRBV18 and TRBJ1-5; 8 nucleotides line up with TRBD1. Germline V gene lookup returns CDR1 KGHSH and CDR2 LQKENI. With 3 bases clipped from V and 6 bases from J, the junction kept 10 bases outside the gene matches. CDR3 length: 16 amino acids. The CDR3 is CASSPSVTGVGQPQHF. DNA of the CDR3: TGTGCCAGCTCACCTTCCGTGACAGGGGTAGGTCAGCCCCAGCATTTT.

The rearrangement links TRBV12-3 or TRBV12-4 to TRBJ1-5; D gene unclear. This CDR3 is 13 amino acids long. V lost 5 bases and J 4 bases, leaving 9 bases between the germline ends. CDR3 sequence: CASSAGWNQPQHF. The CDR3 coding sequence is TGTGCCAGCAGTGCAGGATGGAATCAGCCCCAGCATTTT.

The rearrangement uses TRBV6-6 and TRBJ1-2, with D possibly TRBD1 on 6 matching bases. Germline values: CDR1 MNHNY, CDR2 SVGAGI (reference sequence). V gave up 5 bases and J gave up 5 bases, with 18 bases separating them. The CDR3 sequence is 15 residues long. CDR3 sequence: CASSDNRDRSYGYTF. CDR3 nucleotide sequence: TGTGCCAGCAGTGACAACAGGGATAGATCGTATGGCTACACCTTC.

V gene TRBV7-2 combines with J gene TRBJ2-7, with D perhaps matching TRBD1 (5 bases). Trimming pared 1 base from V and 2 bases from J, leaving 9 bases between. This CDR3 spans 14 amino acids. Germline-derived CDR1 and CDR2 are SGHTA and FQGNSA. For the CDR3, the DNA is TGTGCCAGCAGCTTAGTTTCAGGGACCTACGAGCAGTACTTC. It translates to CASSLVSGTYEQYF.

This clone was found once. CDR3 DNA sequence: TGTGCCAGCGGACCTGATCGGGGCCGTCAGCCCCAGCATTTT. Its protein is CASGPDRGRQPQHF. This sequence joins TRBV3-1 (or the pseudogene TRBV3-2) and TRBJ1-5; D possibly corresponds to TRBD1 (5 bases). V dropped 8 bases and J dropped 6 bases, with 17 bases sitting between them. The CDR3 runs to 14 residues. Germline V gives CDR1 LGHDT, CDR2 YNNKEL (reference sequence).

The genes are TRBV6-5 and TRBJ1-3; D call uncertain. This CDR3 region has 13 residues. Germline V gene data show CDR1 as MNHEY and CDR2 as SVGAGI. V lost 8 bases and J 4 bases, leaving 12 bases between the germline ends. The CDR3 spells CASWRAWGNTIYF. The CDR3, as DNA: TGTGCCAGCTGGAGAGCGTGGGGAAACACCATATATTTT.

The CDR3 sequence: CASSPWAGRGTEAFF. Written as DNA, the CDR3 is TGTGCCAGCTCACCATGGGCAGGCCGAGGCACTGAAGCTTTCTTT. The chain combines TRBV18 with TRBJ1-1; the D is unclear. The CDR3 has 15 amino acids. Germline loops: CDR1 KGHSH, CDR2 LQKENI. Trimming shortened V by 2 bases and J by 4 bases, and 14 bases separated the two germline ends.

This sequence joins TRBV9 and TRBJ2-2, with D perhaps being TRBD1 or TRBD2 (5 bases each). This CDR3 contains 17 residues. CDR1 and CDR2 (germline): SGDLS, YYNGEE. V lost 3 bases to trimming and J lost 1 base, with 16 bases between them. The CDR3 nucleotides are TGTGCCAGCAGCGCGAGCAGTCAGGGACGGAACACCGGGGAGCTGTTTTTT. Its protein is CASSASSQGRNTGELFF.

The V call is TRBV12-3 or TRBV12-4, the J call TRBJ1-1, with D hard to call. The CDR3 length is 13 residues. The germline V and J ends were trimmed by 3 bases and 4 bases, with 9 bases remaining between them. The CDR3, as DNA: TGTGCCAGCAGTTTGGCTATCGGCACTGAAGCTTTCTTT. This sequence encodes CASSLAIGTEAFF.

This chain uses TRBV6-2 or TRBV6-3 with TRBJ1-4; no definite D call. The CDR3 runs 14 residues. CDR1 is MNHEY, CDR2 SVGEGT, per germline. V was clipped by 2 bases and J by 7 bases, with 11 bases between them. DNA of the CDR3: TGTGCCAGCAGTTACGGGGTCGGCAGTGAAAAACTGTTTTTT. Translation: CASSYGVGSEKLFF.

The J gene is TRBJ2-3, the V gene TRBV5-6; 7 nucleotides agree with TRBD2. In germline, CDR1 is SGHDT, CDR2 YYEEEE. The CDR3 length is 14 residues. J gave up 2 bases and V 4 bases, and 4 bases lay outside the gene matches. The CDR3 loop is CASSGGGFTDTQYF. The CDR3 nucleotides read TGTGCCAGCAGCGGCGGGGGTTTCACAGATACGCAGTATTTT. Variable domain in full (rest from reference TRBV5-6 and TRBJ2-3): DAGVTQSPTHLIKTRGQQVTLRCSPKSGHDTVSWYQQALGQGPQFIFQYYEEEERQRGNFPDRFSGHQFPNYSSELNVNALLLGDSALYLCASSGGGFTDTQYFGPGTRLTVL.

Notes on this clone: Distinct nucleotide sequences in the sample also encode this CDR3. The chain employs TRBV3-1 (or the pseudogene TRBV3-2) and TRBJ1-5; D call uncertain. The CDR3 consists of 13 residues. Looked up from germline, CDR1 is LGHDT and CDR2 is YNNKEL (reference sequence). Trimming removed 0 bases at V and 4 bases at J, with 4 bases between. CDR3: CASSQDGNQPQHF. CDR3 in DNA: TGTGCCAGCAGCCAAGACGGGAATCAGCCCCAGCATTTT.

This chain links TRBV27 with TRBJ1-5, with TRBD1 matching 7 bases. The germline V gene encodes CDR1 MNHEY and CDR2 SMNVEV (reference sequence). J gave up 6 bases and V 5 bases, and 4 bases lay outside the gene matches. The CDR3 totals 13 residues. CDR3 in amino acids: CASSQGVGQPQHF. CDR3 DNA sequence: TGTGCCAGCAGTCAGGGGGTGGGTCAGCCCCAGCATTTT.

The count of this clone is one. This sequence joins TRBV19 and TRBJ1-1, with D unresolved. The CDR3 contains 14 residues. V gave up 3 bases and J gave up 1 base, with 9 bases separating them. Germline lookup yields CDR1 LNHDA and CDR2 SQIVND (reference sequence). The CDR3 reads CASSILPRNTEAFF. CDR3 coding DNA: TGTGCCAGTAGTATCCTCCCGCGGAACACTGAAGCTTTCTTT. The full variable domain, its missing parts supplied by reference TRBV19 and TRBJ1-1, is DGGITQSPKYLFRKEGQNVTLSCEQNLNHDAMYWYRQDPGQGLRLIYYSQIVNDFQKGDIAEGYSVSREKKESFPLTVTSAQKNPTAFYLCASSILPRNTEAFFGQGTRLTVV.

This clone was counted a single time. The CDR3 nucleotides read TGTGCCAGCAGCCCCGAAAGGGTCGTCGCCACTGAAGCTTTCTTT. Protein product: CASSPERVVATEAFF. This chain connects TRBV4-2 to TRBJ1-1; D is uncertain. CDR3 length: 15 residues. CDR1 LGHNA and CDR2 YNFKEQ come from the germline V gene. Trimming left V 4 bases short and J 4 bases short, with 16 bases between.

The chain is built from TRBV18 and TRBJ1-5; possible D gene TRBD1, 5 bases. Looked up from germline, CDR1 is KGHSH and CDR2 is LQKENI. The CDR3 covers 14 residues. V lost 3 bases to trimming and J lost 7 bases, with 13 bases between them. DNA for the CDR3: TGTGCCAGCTCACCCCGAAGGGGTTCGCAGCCCCAGCATTTT. It is translated as CASSPRRGSQPQHF.

The V call is TRBV7-3, the J call TRBJ2-1, with 7 bases lining up with TRBD2. The CDR3 is 15 amino acids. J was trimmed by 1 base and V by 4 bases; bases with no gene match: 4. Germline values: CDR1 SGHTA, CDR2 FQGTGA. CDR3 nucleotide sequence: TGTGCCAGCAGCTCCGCCGGGGGGTCCTACAATGAGCAGTTCTTC. Residues: CASSSAGGSYNEQFF.

The chain combines TRBV7-2 with TRBJ2-3; D unresolved. Trimming shortened V by 4 bases and J by 4 bases, and 12 bases separated the two germline ends. This CDR3 contains 14 residues. Germline V gives CDR1 SGHTA, CDR2 FQGNSA. CDR3 sequence reads: CASSSRPQPDTQYF. Here the CDR3 DNA reads TGTGCCAGCAGCTCTCGGCCGCAGCCAGATACGCAGTATTTT.

The V and J genes are TRBV5-4 and TRBJ1-1; 7 positions agree with TRBD1. Germline assignment: CDR1 SGHNT and CDR2 YYREEE (reference sequence). Losses at the gene ends were 4 bases for V and 0 bases for J; bases not matched to a gene: 3. The CDR3 runs to 14 residues. The CDR3 nucleotides are TGTGCCAGCAGCGAGGGACAGATGAACACTGAAGCTTTCTTT. This encodes CASSEGQMNTEAFF.

The rearrangement uses TRBV10-3 and TRBJ2-3; a possible D gene is TRBD2 (6 bases). The germline V gene has CDR1 ENHRY and CDR2 SYGVKD. This CDR3 is 16 amino acids long. Trimming removed 2 bases from V and 3 bases from J, with 15 bases in between. CDR3 bases: TGTGCCATCAGTGAGGGCACGTGGAGGGAAACAGATACGCAGTATTTT. Encoded protein: CAISEGTWRETDTQYF.

The rearrangement joins TRBV6-5 to TRBJ1-1; D is uncertain. This CDR3 is 14 amino acids long. The V end was cut by 6 bases, the J end by 2 bases, with 13 bases between. Per the germline V gene, CDR1 is MNHEY and CDR2 is SVGAGI. This CDR3 reads CASSPPEDNTEAFF. The DNA for the CDR3 is TGTGCCAGCAGCCCACCGGAAGATAACACTGAAGCTTTCTTT.

J is TRBJ1-2 and V is TRBV24-1, with a weak D call TRBD1 (6 bases). Germline lookup yields CDR1 KGHDR and CDR2 SFDVKD. Trimming removed 8 bases from V and 7 bases from J, with 28 bases in between. CDR3 length: 17 residues. The CDR3 is CATKRWWKKGDSAGYTF. The CDR3 bases are TGTGCCACCAAAAGGTGGTGGAAGAAGGGGGATTCAGCTGGCTACACCTTC.

DNA for the CDR3: TGTGCCAGTAGTACCTCCGGGACAGGCCTGGCTCAGCCCCAGCATTTT. This gives the protein CASSTSGTGLAQPQHF. The chain employs TRBV19 and TRBJ1-5, with 8 positions matching TRBD1. V lost 4 bases, J lost 6 bases, and 11 bases stayed unmatched. The CDR3 has 16 amino acids. Germline V gene sequence: CDR1 LNHDA, CDR2 SQIVND (reference sequence).

The V and J genes are TRBV6-4 and TRBJ1-2; tentative D call: TRBD1 (5 bases). Trimming cost V 0 bases and J 8 bases, with 10 bases left between them. The CDR3 length is 13 residues. Per germline, CDR1 MRHNA and CDR2 SNTAGT. CDR3 amino acids: CASSDSQGRGYTF. The CDR3 region has the DNA TGTGCCAGCAGTGACTCTCAGGGCCGGGGCTACACCTTC.

As to this clone: This sample also contains other DNA sequences that code for the same CDR3. The chain employs TRBV20-1 and TRBJ1-2; D may be TRBD1 (5 bases). V was trimmed by 3 bases and J by 4 bases, leaving 6 bases between them. This CDR3 is built from 11 residues. CDR1 and CDR2 from the germline V gene are DFQATT and SNEGSKA (reference sequence). The CDR3 DNA is TGCAGTGCTAGCGGGGGCTATGGCTACACCTTC. Its protein product is CSASGGYGYTF.

V usage is TRBV11-2 and J usage is TRBJ1-2, with D perhaps TRBD1 (5 bases). The germline V and J ends were trimmed by 0 bases and 7 bases, with 12 bases remaining between them. Germline values: CDR1 SGHAT, CDR2 FQNNGV. This CDR3 spans 14 amino acids. The CDR3 is CASSLEGRATGYTF. CDR3 nucleotide sequence: TGTGCCAGCAGCTTAGAGGGCAGGGCCACTGGCTACACCTTC.

This clone appeared a single time. The rearrangement joins TRBV11-2 to TRBJ2-7; 8 nucleotides match TRBD2. This CDR3 is 14 amino acids long. J was trimmed by 6 bases and V by 4 bases; bases with no gene match: 8. Germline V CDR1 and CDR2: SGHAT, FQNNGV. The CDR3 spells CASSSWAGGGEQYF. In DNA, the CDR3 is TGTGCCAGCAGCTCTTGGGCGGGGGGAGGCGAGCAGTACTTC.